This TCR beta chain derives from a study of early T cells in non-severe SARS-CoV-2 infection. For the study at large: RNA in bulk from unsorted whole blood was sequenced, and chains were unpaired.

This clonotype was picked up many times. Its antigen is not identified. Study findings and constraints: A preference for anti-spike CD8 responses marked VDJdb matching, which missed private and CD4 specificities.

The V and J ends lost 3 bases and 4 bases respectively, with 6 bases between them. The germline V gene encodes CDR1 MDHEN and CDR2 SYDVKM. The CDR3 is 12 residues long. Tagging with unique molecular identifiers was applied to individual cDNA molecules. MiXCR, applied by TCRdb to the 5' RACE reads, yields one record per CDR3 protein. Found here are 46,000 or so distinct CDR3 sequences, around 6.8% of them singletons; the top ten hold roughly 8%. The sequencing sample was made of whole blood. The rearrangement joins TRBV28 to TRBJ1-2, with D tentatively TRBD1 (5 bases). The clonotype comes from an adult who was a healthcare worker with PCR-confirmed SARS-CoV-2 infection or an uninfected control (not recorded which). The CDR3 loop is CASSLGLYGYTF. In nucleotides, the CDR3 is TGTGCCAGCAGTTTGGGGCTCTATGGCTACACCTTC.